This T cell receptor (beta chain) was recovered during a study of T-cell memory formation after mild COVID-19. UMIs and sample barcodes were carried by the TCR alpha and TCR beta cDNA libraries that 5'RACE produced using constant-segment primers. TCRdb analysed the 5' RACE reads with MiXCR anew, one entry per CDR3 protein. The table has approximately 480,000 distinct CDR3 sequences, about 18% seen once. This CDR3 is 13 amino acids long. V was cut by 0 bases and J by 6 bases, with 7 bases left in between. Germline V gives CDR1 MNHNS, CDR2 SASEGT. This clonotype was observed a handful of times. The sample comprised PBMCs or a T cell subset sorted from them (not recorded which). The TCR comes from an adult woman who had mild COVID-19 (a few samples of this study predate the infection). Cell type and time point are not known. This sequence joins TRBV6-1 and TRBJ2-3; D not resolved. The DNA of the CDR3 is TGTGCCAGCAGTGAAGCCCGGCGGGATACGCAGTATTTT. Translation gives CASSEARRDTQYF.